This entry describes one T cell receptor (beta chain). Its antigen remains unidentified. The record originates from a study of response to subunit inactivated influenza vaccine. Study results and caveats: With each seasonal influenza vaccination, the authors suggested, few new T cells are recruited.

The V gene's germline CDR1 is SGHRS and CDR2 YFSETQ. The trim removed 0 bases at V and 6 bases at J, leaving 5 bases unmatched. CDR3 size: 14 residues. TCRdb processed the RT-PCR reads anew with MiXCR; each CDR3 protein has one entry. This table has about 530,000 distinct CDR3 sequences, 10% to 15% appearing once. The chain joins TRBV5-1 to TRBJ1-2; 7 bases are shared with TRBD1. The source was PBMCs from blood, collected roughly 46 days after vaccination. The sequence derives from a man aged 50 to 60 who received an inactivated influenza vaccine. The CDR3 sequence is CASSLDQGEDGYTF. The CDR3 DNA is TGCGCCAGCAGCTTGGATCAGGGGGAGGATGGCTACACCTTC. Supplemented by reference TRBV5-1 and TRBJ1-2, the full variable domain reads KAGVTQTPRYLIKTRGQQVTLSCSPISGHRSVSWYQQTPGQGLQFLFEYFSETQRNKGNFPGRFSGRQFSNSRSEMNVSTLELGDSALYLCASSLDQGEDGYTFGSGTRLTVV.